A single sample is the source of the 16 T cell receptor beta chains below, sequenced in a study of glioma-infiltrating T cells after dendritic cell vaccination. The time point here: after dendritic cell vaccination, including at tumor progression/relapse. The assay was immunoSEQ multiplex PCR, and TCRdb's table has in-frame clones only and misses some. The sample lists around 25,000 clones, over 85% occurring once. Specimen: blood, collected after dendritic cell vaccination. These receptors were taken from a human donor with glioblastoma.

The rearrangement links TRBV6-1 to TRBJ2-2; possible D gene TRBD2, 5 bases. The CDR3 runs 15 residues. The germline V gene encodes CDR1 MNHNS and CDR2 SASEGT. With 1 base removed from V and 5 bases from J, the gap between germline ends came to 11 bases. CDR3 sequence reads: CASSEEGRRTGELFF. CDR3 nucleotide sequence: TGTGCCAGCAGTGAAGAGGGAAGGAGGACCGGGGAGCTGTTTTTT.

This clone was counted a single time. The V and J genes are TRBV6-5 and TRBJ2-2; TRBD2 aligns across 12 bases. Germline lookup yields CDR1 MNHEY and CDR2 SVGAGI. V gave up 5 bases and J gave up 4 bases; unmatched junction bases: 2. This CDR3 is built from 15 residues. DNA for the CDR3: TGTGCCAGCAGTCCGGGACTAGCGGGCACCGGGGAGCTGTTTTTT. Translating it yields CASSPGLAGTGELFF.

This chain connects TRBV2 to TRBJ1-6, with a possible D match to TRBD1 (6 bases). This CDR3 region has 16 residues. Deletions cut 6 bases from V and 7 bases from J, with 19 bases between. Germline-derived CDR1 and CDR2 are SNHLY and FYNNEI. CDR3 DNA sequence: TGTGCCAGCAGGGGTTCCGGGACACGGAGAAATTCACCCCTCCACTTT. It is translated as CASRGSGTRRNSPLHF.

The chain recombines TRBV5-6 with TRBJ1-6; TRBD1 agrees at 9 bases. The germline gives CDR1 SGHDT, CDR2 YYEEEE. With 4 bases clipped from V and 8 bases from J, the junction kept 7 bases outside the gene matches. The CDR3 is 15 amino acids. The CDR3 DNA reads as TGTGCCAGCAGCCCAAGGGGACAGGGATATTCACCCCTCCACTTT. It codes for CASSPRGQGYSPLHF.

The rearrangement links TRBV7-2 to TRBJ2-5; 8 positions agree with TRBD1. With 6 bases clipped from V and 6 bases from J, the junction kept 6 bases outside the gene matches. CDR3 size: 13 residues. Germline V gives CDR1 SGHTA, CDR2 FQGNSA. The CDR3 here is CASRMTGEQTQYF. The CDR3 DNA follows: TGTGCCAGCAGGATGACAGGGGAGCAGACCCAGTACTTC.

The chain recombines TRBV11-3 with TRBJ2-2; D gene unclear. Per the germline V gene, CDR1 is SGHNT and CDR2 is YENEEA. V lost 1 base and J lost 1, with 7 bases in between. The CDR3 has 15 residues. Here the CDR3 reads CASSLAAGNTGELFF. The CDR3 nucleotides read TGTGCCAGCAGCTTAGCGGCAGGGAACACCGGGGAGCTGTTTTTT.

This chain joins TRBV10-3 and TRBJ2-1, with D tentatively TRBD2 (6 bases). Germline values: CDR1 ENHRY, CDR2 SYGVKD. Trimming stripped 4 bases from V and 3 bases from J, with 10 bases between. There are 14 residues in the CDR3. The CDR3 region has the DNA TGTGCCATCAGTGGTACTAGCAACTACAATGAGCAGTTCTTC. The encoded protein is CAISGTSNYNEQFF.

This chain links TRBV6-1 with TRBJ2-3; D might be TRBD2 (5 bases). V was clipped by 2 bases and J by 2 bases, with 14 bases between them. The germline CDR1 and CDR2 sequences are MNHNS and SASEGT. The CDR3 contains 16 residues. CDR3 nucleotides: TGTGCCAGCAGTGAATCATTACGGGGATTCACAGATACGCAGTATTTT. It encodes CASSESLRGFTDTQYF.

The V call is TRBV18, the J call TRBJ1-5, with 7 nucleotides matching TRBD1. The trim removed 6 bases at V and 6 bases at J, leaving 8 bases unmatched. The CDR3 is made up of 14 amino acids. Per germline, CDR1 KGHSH and CDR2 LQKENI. CDR3 DNA: TGTGCCAGCTCTCCTGACAGGGACAGTCAGCCCCAGCATTTT. Its protein product is CASSPDRDSQPQHF.

The gene calls are TRBV5-4 and TRBJ1-1; D remains ambiguous. This CDR3 comprises 13 residues. Germline CDR1 SGHNT, CDR2 YYREEE (reference sequence). V lost 0 bases and J 1 base, leaving 4 bases between the germline ends. CDR3: CASSLAGNTEAFF. As DNA, the CDR3 is TGTGCCAGCAGCTTGGCCGGGAACACTGAAGCTTTCTTT.

Points on this clone: Other DNA sequences in the same sample also yield this CDR3. This chain links TRBV6-1 with TRBJ1-2, with 8 bases lining up with TRBD1. V was clipped by 0 bases and J by 7 bases; unmatched bases: 7. The germline V gene has CDR1 MNHNS and CDR2 SASEGT. The CDR3 spans 15 residues. The CDR3 loop is CASSEAPQGGVGYTF. In DNA, the CDR3 is TGTGCCAGCAGTGAAGCGCCACAGGGGGGCGTTGGCTACACCTTC.

This clone was observed a handful of times. This chain uses TRBV4-1 with TRBJ1-2; D is possibly TRBD1 (5 bases). V shed 0 bases and J shed 4 bases, with 9 bases lying between them. CDR3 size: 14 residues. The V gene's germline CDR1 is MGHRA and CDR2 YSYEKL. CDR3 bases: TGCGCCAGCAGCCAAGATTGGGGGGGCTATGGCTACACCTTC. Translating it yields CASSQDWGGYGYTF.

The V call is TRBV25-1, the J call TRBJ1-1, with D tentatively TRBD1 (5 bases). The germline CDR1 and CDR2 sequences are MGHDK and SYGVNS. V lost 8 bases and J lost 0, with 16 bases in between. This CDR3 region has 15 residues. The CDR3 protein is CASPFGGMMNTEAFF. DNA of the CDR3: TGTGCCAGCCCTTTTGGGGGGATGATGAACACTGAAGCTTTCTTT.

V gene TRBV10-2 combines with J gene TRBJ2-7; the D is unclear. Germline V gene data show CDR1 as WSHSY and CDR2 as SAAADI. V lost 2 bases, J lost 4 bases, and 9 bases lay in between. There are 13 residues in the CDR3. CDR3 residues: CASSETPGYEQYF. Here the CDR3 DNA reads TGCGCCAGCAGTGAGACTCCTGGTTACGAGCAGTACTTC.

This clone was seen more than once but under ten times. The chain couples TRBV30 to TRBJ1-4, with D maybe TRBD1 (5 bases). The CDR3 is 13 amino acids. V was clipped by 1 base and J by 3 bases, with 6 bases between them. Germline values: CDR1 GTSNPN, CDR2 SVGIG (reference sequence). Written as DNA, the CDR3 is TGTGCCTGGAGTGACAGGCCTAATGAAAAACTGTTTTTT. Its protein product is CAWSDRPNEKLFF.

This sequence joins TRBV6-5 and TRBJ1-2; 7 bases map to TRBD1. The germline V gene encodes CDR1 MNHEY and CDR2 SVGAGI. The CDR3 totals 13 residues. The ends lost 5 bases at V and 3 bases at J; junction bases unmatched: 3. CDR3 DNA: TGTGCCAGCAGTGCGGGACAGTACTATGGCTACACCTTC. Its translation: CASSAGQYYGYTF.